This T cell receptor (beta chain) was recovered during a study of vaccination and CD4 T cells after COVID-19. At the level of the study: Nasal swab PCR had detected SARS-CoV-2 in convalescent patients, about 9 mild and one severe. Between diagnosis and the drawing of post-COVID samples lay a median around 110 days (range 35 to 161).

An Oncomine TCR Beta short-read assay was used to sequence the DNA from cultured CD4+ T cells. The source of extracted genomic DNA was cultured CD4+ T cells. TCRdb called the PCR reads again in MiXCR, with one record for every CDR3 protein. Among 15,000 to 20,000 distinct CDR3 sequences listed, over 55% were seen once. The CDR3 has 16 residues. The germline gives CDR1 MNHEY, CDR2 SVGEGT. Trimming removed 2 bases from V and 2 bases from J, with 13 bases in between. As regards this clonotype: Its antigen is unknown.

Treatment: roughly 11-day PBMC culture with coronavirus spike peptide pools or control peptides (ViraFEST assay). This chain uses TRBV6-2 or TRBV6-3 with TRBJ1-5; D call uncertain. The sample was CD4+ T cells from blood, cultured in vitro. This TCR was sampled from a human donor who had recovered from COVID-19. The CDR3 reads CASSYGRQRGNQPQHF. The CDR3 region has the DNA TGTGCCAGCAGTTACGGCCGGCAGCGGGGCAATCAGCCCCAGCATTTT.